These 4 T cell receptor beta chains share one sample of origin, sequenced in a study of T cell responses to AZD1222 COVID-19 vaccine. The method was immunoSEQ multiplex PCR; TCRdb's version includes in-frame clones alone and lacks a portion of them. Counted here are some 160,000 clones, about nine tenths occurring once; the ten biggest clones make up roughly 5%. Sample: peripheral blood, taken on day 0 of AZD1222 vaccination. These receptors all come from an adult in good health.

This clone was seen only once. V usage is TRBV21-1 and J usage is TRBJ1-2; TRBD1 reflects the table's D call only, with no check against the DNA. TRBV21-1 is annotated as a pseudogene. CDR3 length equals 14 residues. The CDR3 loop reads CASLKQGRDYGYTF. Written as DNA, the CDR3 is TGTGCCAGCCTAAAACAGGGGCGAGACTATGGCTACACCTTC.

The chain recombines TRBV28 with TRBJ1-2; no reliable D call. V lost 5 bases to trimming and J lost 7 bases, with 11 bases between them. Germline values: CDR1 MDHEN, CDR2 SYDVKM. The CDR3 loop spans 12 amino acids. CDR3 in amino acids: CASSPPDRGYTF. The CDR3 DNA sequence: TGTGCCAGCAGTCCTCCGGACCGTGGCTACACCTTC.

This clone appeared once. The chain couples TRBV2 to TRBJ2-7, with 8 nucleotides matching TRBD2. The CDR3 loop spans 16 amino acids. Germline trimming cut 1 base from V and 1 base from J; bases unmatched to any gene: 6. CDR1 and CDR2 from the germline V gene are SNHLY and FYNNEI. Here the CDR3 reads CASSEGDGRGSYEQYF. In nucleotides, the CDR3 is TGTGCCAGCAGTGAAGGAGACGGGAGGGGATCCTACGAGCAGTACTTC.

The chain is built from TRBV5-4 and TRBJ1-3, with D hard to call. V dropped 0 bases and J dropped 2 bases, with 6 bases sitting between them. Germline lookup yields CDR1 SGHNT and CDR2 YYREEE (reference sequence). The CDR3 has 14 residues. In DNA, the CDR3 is TGTGCCAGCAGCTTGGGGGTCCCTGGAAACACCATATATTTT. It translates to CASSLGVPGNTIYF.